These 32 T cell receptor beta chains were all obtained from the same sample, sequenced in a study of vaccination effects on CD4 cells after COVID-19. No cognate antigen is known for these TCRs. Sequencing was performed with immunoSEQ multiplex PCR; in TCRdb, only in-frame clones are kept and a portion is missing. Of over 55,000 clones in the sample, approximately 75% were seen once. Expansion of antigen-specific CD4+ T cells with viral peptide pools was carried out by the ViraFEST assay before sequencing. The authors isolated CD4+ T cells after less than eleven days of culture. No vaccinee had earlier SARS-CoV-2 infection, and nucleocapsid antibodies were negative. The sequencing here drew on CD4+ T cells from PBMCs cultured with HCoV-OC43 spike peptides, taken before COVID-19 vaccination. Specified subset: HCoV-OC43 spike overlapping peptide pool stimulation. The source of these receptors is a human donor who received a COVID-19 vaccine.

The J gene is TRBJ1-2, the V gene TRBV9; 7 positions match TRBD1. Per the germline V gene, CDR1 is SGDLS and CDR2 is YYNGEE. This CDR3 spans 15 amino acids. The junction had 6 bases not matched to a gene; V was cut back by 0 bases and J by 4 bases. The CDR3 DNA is TGTGCCAGCAGCGTAGGACAGGGCTGGGCCTATGGCTACACCTTC. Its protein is CASSVGQGWAYGYTF.

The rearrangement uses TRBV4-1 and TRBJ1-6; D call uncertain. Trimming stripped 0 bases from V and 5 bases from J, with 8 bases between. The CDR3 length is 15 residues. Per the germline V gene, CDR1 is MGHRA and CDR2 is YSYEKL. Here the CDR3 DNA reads TGCGCCAGCAGCCAAGACGACCGGAATAATTCACCCCTCCACTTT. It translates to CASSQDDRNNSPLHF.

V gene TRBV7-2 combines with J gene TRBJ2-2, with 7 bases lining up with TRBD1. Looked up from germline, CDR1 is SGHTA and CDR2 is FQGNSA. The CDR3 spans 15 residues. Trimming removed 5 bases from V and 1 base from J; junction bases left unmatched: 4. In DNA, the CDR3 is TGTGCCAGCAGCCTCCGGGACAGGAACACCGGGGAGCTGTTTTTT. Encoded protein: CASSLRDRNTGELFF.

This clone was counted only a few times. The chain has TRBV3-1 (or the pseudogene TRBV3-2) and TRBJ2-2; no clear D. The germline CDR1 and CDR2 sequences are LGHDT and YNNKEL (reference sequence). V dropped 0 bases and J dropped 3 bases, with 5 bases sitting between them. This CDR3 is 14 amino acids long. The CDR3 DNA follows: TGTGCCAGCAGCCAAGATCGGCACACCGGGGAGCTGTTTTTT. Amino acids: CASSQDRHTGELFF.

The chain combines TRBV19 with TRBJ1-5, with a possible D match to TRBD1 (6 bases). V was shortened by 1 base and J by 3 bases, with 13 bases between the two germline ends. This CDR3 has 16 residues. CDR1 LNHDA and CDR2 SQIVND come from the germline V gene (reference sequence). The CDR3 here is CASSIGYRDANQPQHF. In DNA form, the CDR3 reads TGTGCCAGTAGTATAGGATACAGGGACGCCAATCAGCCCCAGCATTTT.

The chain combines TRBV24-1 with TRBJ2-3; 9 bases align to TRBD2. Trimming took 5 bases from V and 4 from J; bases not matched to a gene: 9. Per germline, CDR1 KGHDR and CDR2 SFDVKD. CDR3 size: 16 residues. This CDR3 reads CATSASLAGEADTQYF. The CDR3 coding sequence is TGTGCCACCAGTGCATCCTTAGCGGGGGAGGCAGATACGCAGTATTTT.

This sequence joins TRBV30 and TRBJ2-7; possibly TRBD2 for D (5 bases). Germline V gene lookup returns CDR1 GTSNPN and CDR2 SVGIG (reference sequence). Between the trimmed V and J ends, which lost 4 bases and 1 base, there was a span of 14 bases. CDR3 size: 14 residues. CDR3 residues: CAWIGVRGSYEQYV. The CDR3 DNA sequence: TGTGCCTGGATCGGGGTTAGAGGGTCCTACGAGCAGTACGTC.

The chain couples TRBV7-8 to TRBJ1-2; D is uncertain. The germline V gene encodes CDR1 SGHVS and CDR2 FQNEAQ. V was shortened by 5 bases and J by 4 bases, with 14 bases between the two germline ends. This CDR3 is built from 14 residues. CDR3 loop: CASSPFIGGYGYTF. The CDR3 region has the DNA TGTGCCAGCAGCCCTTTTATAGGTGGCTATGGCTACACCTTC.

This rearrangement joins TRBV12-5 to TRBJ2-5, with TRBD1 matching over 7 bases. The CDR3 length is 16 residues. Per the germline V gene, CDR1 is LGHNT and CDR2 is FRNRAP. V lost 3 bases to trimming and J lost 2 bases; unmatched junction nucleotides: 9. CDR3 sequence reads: CASGFLWTGQQETQYF. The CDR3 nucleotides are TGTGCTAGTGGTTTCCTGTGGACAGGACAACAAGAGACCCAGTACTTC.

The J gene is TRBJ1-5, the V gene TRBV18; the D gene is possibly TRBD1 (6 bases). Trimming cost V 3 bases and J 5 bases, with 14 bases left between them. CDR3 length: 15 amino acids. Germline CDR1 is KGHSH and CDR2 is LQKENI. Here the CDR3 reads CASSPVEGGDQPQHF. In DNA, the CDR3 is TGTGCCAGCTCACCTGTGGAGGGGGGGGATCAGCCCCAGCATTTT.

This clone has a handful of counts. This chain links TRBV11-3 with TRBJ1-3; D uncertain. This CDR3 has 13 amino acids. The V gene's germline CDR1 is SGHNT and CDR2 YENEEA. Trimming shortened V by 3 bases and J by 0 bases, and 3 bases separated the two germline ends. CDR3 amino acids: CASSLSSGNTIYF. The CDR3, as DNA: TGTGCCAGCAGCTTGAGCTCTGGAAACACCATATATTTT.

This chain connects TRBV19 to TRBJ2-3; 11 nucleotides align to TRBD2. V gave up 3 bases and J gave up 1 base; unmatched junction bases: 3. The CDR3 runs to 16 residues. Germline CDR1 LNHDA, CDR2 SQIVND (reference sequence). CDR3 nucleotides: TGTGCCAGTAGTATCAATAGCGGGGGGGGCACAGATACGCAGTATTTT. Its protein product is CASSINSGGGTDTQYF.

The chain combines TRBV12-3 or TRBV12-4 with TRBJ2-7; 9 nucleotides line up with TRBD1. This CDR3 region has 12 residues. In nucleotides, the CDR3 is TGTGCCAGCAGTTCACCACAGGGGGCACACGCCGTC. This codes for CASSSPQGAHAV.

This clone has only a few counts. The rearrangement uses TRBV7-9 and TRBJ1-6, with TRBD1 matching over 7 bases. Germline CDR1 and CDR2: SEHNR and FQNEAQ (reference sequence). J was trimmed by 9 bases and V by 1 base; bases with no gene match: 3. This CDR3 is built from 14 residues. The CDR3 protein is CASSLEQGFSPLHF. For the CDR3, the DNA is TGTGCCAGCAGCTTAGAACAGGGGTTTTCACCCCTCCACTTT.

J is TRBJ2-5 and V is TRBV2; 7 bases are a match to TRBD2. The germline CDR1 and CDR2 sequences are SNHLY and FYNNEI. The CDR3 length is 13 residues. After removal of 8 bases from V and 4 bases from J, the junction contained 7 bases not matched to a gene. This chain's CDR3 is CASEREQVETQYF. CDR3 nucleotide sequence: TGTGCCAGCGAGCGGGAACAGGTAGAGACCCAGTACTTC.

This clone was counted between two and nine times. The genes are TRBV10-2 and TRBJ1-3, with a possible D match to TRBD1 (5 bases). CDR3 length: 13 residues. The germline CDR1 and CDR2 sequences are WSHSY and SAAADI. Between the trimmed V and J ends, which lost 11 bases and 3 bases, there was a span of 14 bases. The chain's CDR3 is CASRAGGGNTIYF. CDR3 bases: TGCGCCTCCCGGGCGGGGGGTGGAAACACCATATATTTT.

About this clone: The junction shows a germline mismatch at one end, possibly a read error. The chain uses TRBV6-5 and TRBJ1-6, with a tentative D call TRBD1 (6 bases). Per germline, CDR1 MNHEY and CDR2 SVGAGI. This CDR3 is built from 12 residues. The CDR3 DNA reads TGTGCCAGCAGACAAAATCTTAAAGGACAGACTTTT. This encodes CASRQNLKGQTF.

Here the CDR3 reads CASSIGGAGDTQYF. In DNA, the CDR3 is TGTGCCAGCAGCATAGGTGGGGCTGGGGATACGCAGTATTTT. The chain has TRBV7-9 and TRBJ2-3; possibly TRBD1 for D (5 bases). The V end was cut by 5 bases, the J end by 6 bases, with 15 bases between. Germline V gene lookup returns CDR1 SEHNR and CDR2 FQNEAQ (reference sequence). CDR3 length equals 14 residues.

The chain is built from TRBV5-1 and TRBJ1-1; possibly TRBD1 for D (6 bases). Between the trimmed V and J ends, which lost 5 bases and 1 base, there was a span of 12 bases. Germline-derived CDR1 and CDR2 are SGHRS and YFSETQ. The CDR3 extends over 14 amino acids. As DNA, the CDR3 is TGCGCCAGCAGTTGGGACACCCGGAACACTGAAGCTTTCTTT. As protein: CASSWDTRNTEAFF.

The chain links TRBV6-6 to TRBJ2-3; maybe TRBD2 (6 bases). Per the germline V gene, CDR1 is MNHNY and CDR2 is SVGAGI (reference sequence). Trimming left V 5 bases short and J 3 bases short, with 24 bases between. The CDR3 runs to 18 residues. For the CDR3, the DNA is TGTGCCAGCAGTCCCGGACTATCGGTCGAGCCATTTACAGATACGCAGTATTTT. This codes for CASSPGLSVEPFTDTQYF.

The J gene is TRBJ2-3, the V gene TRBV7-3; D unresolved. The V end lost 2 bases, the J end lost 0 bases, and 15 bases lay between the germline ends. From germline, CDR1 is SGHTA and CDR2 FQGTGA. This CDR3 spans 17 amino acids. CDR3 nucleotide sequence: TGTGCCAGCAGCTTAGGACGCCCGTTCACTAGCACAGATACGCAGTATTTT. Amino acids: CASSLGRPFTSTDTQYF.

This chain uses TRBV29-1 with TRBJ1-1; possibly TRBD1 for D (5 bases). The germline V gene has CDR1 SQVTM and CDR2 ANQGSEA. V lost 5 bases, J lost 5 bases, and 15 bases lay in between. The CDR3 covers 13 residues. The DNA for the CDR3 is TGCAGCGTTCGCGGGGGGGGTCGGACTGAAGCTTTCTTT. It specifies CSVRGGGRTEAFF.

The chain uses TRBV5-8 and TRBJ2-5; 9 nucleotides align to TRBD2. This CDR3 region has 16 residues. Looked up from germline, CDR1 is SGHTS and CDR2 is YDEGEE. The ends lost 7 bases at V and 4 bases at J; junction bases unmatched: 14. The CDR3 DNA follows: TGTGCCAGCCCCGACCTTCCGGGACTAGCCCCAGAGACCCAGTACTTC. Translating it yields CASPDLPGLAPETQYF.

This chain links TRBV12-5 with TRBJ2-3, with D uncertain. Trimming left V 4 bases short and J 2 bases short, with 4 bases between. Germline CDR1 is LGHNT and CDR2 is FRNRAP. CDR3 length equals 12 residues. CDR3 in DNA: TGTGCTAGTGGTTCCAACACAGATACGCAGTATTTT. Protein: CASGSNTDTQYF.

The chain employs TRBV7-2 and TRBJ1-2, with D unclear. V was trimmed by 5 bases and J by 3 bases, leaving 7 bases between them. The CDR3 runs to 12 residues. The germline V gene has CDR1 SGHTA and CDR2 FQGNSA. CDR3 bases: TGTGCCAGCAGCCCGGGCCACTATGGCTACACCTTC. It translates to CASSPGHYGYTF.

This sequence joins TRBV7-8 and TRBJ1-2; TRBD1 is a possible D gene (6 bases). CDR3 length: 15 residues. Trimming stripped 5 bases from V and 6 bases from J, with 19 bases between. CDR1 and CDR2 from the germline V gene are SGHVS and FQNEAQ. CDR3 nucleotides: TGTGCCAGCAGCCCCGAGCGGGGGGCATTGGATGGCTACACCTTC. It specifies CASSPERGALDGYTF.

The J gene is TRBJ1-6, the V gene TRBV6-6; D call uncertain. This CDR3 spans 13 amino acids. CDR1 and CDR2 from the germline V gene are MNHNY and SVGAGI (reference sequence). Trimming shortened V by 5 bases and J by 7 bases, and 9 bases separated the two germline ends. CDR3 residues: CASSNLDNSPLHF. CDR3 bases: TGTGCCAGCAGTAACTTAGACAATTCACCCCTCCACTTT.

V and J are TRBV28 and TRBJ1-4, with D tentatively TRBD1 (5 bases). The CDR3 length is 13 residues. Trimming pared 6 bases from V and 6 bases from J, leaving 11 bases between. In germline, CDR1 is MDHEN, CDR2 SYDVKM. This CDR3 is CASRWGPYEKLFF. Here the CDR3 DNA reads TGTGCCAGCAGATGGGGACCTTATGAAAAACTGTTTTTT.

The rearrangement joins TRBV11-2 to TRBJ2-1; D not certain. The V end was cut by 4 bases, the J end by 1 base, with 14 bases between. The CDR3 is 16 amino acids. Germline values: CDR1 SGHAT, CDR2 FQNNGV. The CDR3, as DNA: TGTGCCAGCAGCTCTGAAACAGCCAAGTCCTACAATGAGCAGTTCTTC. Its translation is CASSSETAKSYNEQFF.

The CDR3 here is CASSRGTGYEQYV. The CDR3 DNA reads as TGTGCCAGCTCGCGGGGGACAGGGTACGAGCAGTACGTC. The chain has TRBV18 and TRBJ2-7; 9 nucleotides align to TRBD1. V shed 6 bases and J 4 bases; nucleotides not matched to a gene: 4. The V gene's germline CDR1 is KGHSH and CDR2 LQKENI. This CDR3 is 13 amino acids long.

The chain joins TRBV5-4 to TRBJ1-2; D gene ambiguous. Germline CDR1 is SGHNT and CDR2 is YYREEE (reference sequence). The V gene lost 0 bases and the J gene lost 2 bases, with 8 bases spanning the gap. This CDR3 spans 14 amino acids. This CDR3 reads CASSLDSGNYGYTF. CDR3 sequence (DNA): TGTGCCAGCAGCTTGGATTCTGGGAACTATGGCTACACCTTC.

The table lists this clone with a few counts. DNA for the CDR3: TGCGCCAGCAGCCCAGGACAGGGGGCGAGGGAGCAGTACGTC. Residues: CASSPGQGAREQYV. The gene calls are TRBV5-1 and TRBJ2-7, with TRBD1 matching 11 bases. This CDR3 is 14 amino acids long. Germline values: CDR1 SGHRS, CDR2 YFSETQ. V lost 4 bases and J lost 7; bases outside the gene matches: 7.